This T cell receptor (beta chain) was identified during a study of blood T cell repertoires in COVID-19. The wider study: Samples of COVID-19 (acute and convalescent) were obtained from the United States, Italy and Spain. T cells, B-cell-depleted T cells, or PBMCs provided the cDNA or gDNA that served as material.

Per the germline V gene, CDR1 is MDHEN and CDR2 is SYDVKM. Trimming took 5 bases from V and 1 from J; bases not matched to a gene: 7. This CDR3 is 15 amino acids long. In the source study's methods: Nucleated cell number was recorded as an estimate derived from reference gene primer amplification. Here immunoSEQ multiplex PCR was the method, and the copy in TCRdb shows in-frame clones only, minus some. V and J calls and clone size are copied from that table; D and trimming were computed from the DNA. The table has roughly 55,000 clones, around 87% seen once. The chain links TRBV28 to TRBJ1-1, with 7 nucleotides matching TRBD1. The sequenced sample was peripheral blood. This TCR was recovered from a man aged 55 to 70 with active or convalescent COVID-19. CDR3 bases: TGTGCCAGCAGTGCACCCGGGACAGCGAACACTGAAGCTTTCTTT. The encoded protein is CASSAPGTANTEAFF.